The rows below give T cell receptor beta chains drawn from one sample of a study of blood T cell repertoires in COVID-19. Measured with immunoSEQ multiplex PCR; TCRdb has only the in-frame clones, and not every one. The sample consists of some 180,000 clones, 80% to 90% of them appearing once. Sequencing used peripheral blood. The source of these receptors is a woman in her sixties or seventies who had recovered from COVID-19. CDR3s include the opening cysteine and the closing phenylalanine or tryptophan. The D gene is left open where the match is weak. Clone size is shown for a subset of rows, as once, few, many or a class of expanded clone.

clone size	D gene	V gene	J gene	CDR3 DNA	CDR3 protein
few	NA	TRBV4-2	TRBJ2-2	TGTGCCAGCAGCCAAGGGGGTGTGGGGGACTGGAACACCGGGGAGCTGTTTTTT	CASSQGGVGDWNTGELFF
NA	NA	TRBV19	TRBJ1-1	TGTGCCAGTACCCCTTCCCGATTAGGGGAGGTATGGACTGAAGCTTTCTTT	CASTPSRLGEVWTEAFF
NA	NA	TRBV5-1	TRBJ1-2	TGCGCCACCCCGGACAAGGGAGGGGGCTACACCTTC	CATPDKGGGYTF
NA	NA	TRBV3-1/TRBV3-2	TRBJ1-2	TGTGCCAGCAGCCCCCGGGACACCTATGGCTACACCTTC	CASSPRDTYGYTF
few	NA	TRBV27	TRBJ2-7	TGTGCCAGCAGTTTATTCTCCTACCAGTCCGGGAAACCCTACGAGCAGTACTTC	CASSLFSYQSGKPYEQYF
NA	TRBD1	TRBV9	TRBJ1-2	TGTGCCAGCAGCGTAGTGGGGCCGGGACAGAACTATGGCTACACCTTC	CASSVVGPGQNYGYTF
NA	TRBD1	TRBV10-3	TRBJ2-3	TGTGCCATCAGTGATGGGCAGGGGGCGGCAGATACGCAGTATTTT	CAISDGQGAADTQYF
NA	TRBD1	TRBV2	TRBJ1-2	TGTGCCAGCAGAGGGCTGACAGGGGGCCCCCCTAACTATGGCTACACCTTC	CASRGLTGGPPNYGYTF
NA	TRBD2	TRBV5-5	TRBJ2-3	TGTGCCAGCAGCTTGGCTCTGGAGCGGGGGCGGGGAGATACGCAGTATTTT	CASSLALERGRGDTQYF
NA	TRBD2	TRBV7-3	TRBJ2-7	TGTGCCAGCAGCACAGGACTAGCGGGGTACGAGCAGTACTTC	CASSTGLAGYEQYF
NA	TRBD2	TRBV6-2/TRBV6-3	TRBJ2-7	TGTGCCAGCAGCCCACCAACTAGCGCCCGAACCTCCTACGAGCAGTACTTC	CASSPPTSARTSYEQYF
NA	TRBD1	TRBV30	TRBJ2-1	TGTGCCTGGAGGAGGGGGCCGAGCTCCTACAATGAGCAGTTCTTC	CAWRRGPSSYNEQFF
NA	NA	TRBV6-5	TRBJ1-4	TGTGCCACCGGGGGGCAGGGTGGTGAAAAACTGTTTTTT	CATGGQGGEKLFF
NA	NA	TRBV11-1	TRBJ1-1	TGTGCCAGCAGCTTAGAAATGGGCGCTGAAGCTTTCTTT	CASSLEMGAEAFF
NA	NA	TRBV4-1	TRBJ2-5	TGCGCCAGCAGCCAAGCCTGGAGGCAGCAAGAGACCCAGTACTTC	CASSQAWRQQETQYF
NA	NA	TRBV7-8	TRBJ2-3	TGTGCCAGCAGCAGTCGGACTGCCACAGATACGCAGTATTTT	CASSSRTATDTQYF
NA	TRBD2	TRBV30	TRBJ2-3	TGTGCCTGGAGGGGGAAAGGACTAGCATCAGATACGCAGTATTTT	CAWRGKGLASDTQYF
NA	TRBD1	TRBV19	TRBJ1-2	TGTGCCAGTAGCATAGGCCCACGGACAGGGGAAGGCTACACCTTC	CASSIGPRTGEGYTF
once	NA	TRBV12-3/TRBV12-4	TRBJ1-1	TGTGCCAGCAGTTCCCGGGCTGAAGCTTTCTTT	CASSSRAEAFF
NA	NA	TRBV27	TRBJ2-2	TGTGCCAGCAGTCCATCCCCAGTGGGCTACACCGGGGAGCTGTTTTTT	CASSPSPVGYTGELFF
once	NA	TRBV9	TRBJ2-7	TGTGCCAGCAGCAGTGCTCCACAGAACTCCTACGAGCAGTACTTC	CASSSAPQNSYEQYF
NA	NA	TRBV19	TRBJ2-7	TGTGCCAGTAGTATTGGCAGGAACTCCTACGAGCAGTACTTC	CASSIGRNSYEQYF
NA	NA	TRBV3-1/TRBV3-2	TRBJ1-1	TGTGCCAGCAGCCAGGTTGGACTGAGTAGCACTGAAGCTTTCTTT	CASSQVGLSSTEAFF